The table lists the clone carrying this T cell receptor beta chain with many counts. Its specificity is unknown. The CDR3 is 13 amino acids. The V and J ends lost 5 bases and 1 base respectively, with 10 bases between them. From germline, CDR1 is SGHRS and CDR2 YFSETQ. The data are from a study of T-cell reconstitution after alpha-beta-depleted transplantation in children. The TCRbeta library was prepared with unique molecular identifiers. From the PCR reads, TCRdb called clonotypes with MiXCR, one entry per CDR3 protein. The sample carries fewer than 250,000 distinct CDR3 sequences, 7.5% to 9.5% recorded once. Study results and caveats: Roughly two months post-transplant, alpha-beta T cells reportedly originated from several hundred graft clones that had expanded. At day 60, the high TCRbeta diversity found in some patients originated from recipient T cells and thymic progenitors that had survived. At the one-year point after transplant, T-cell counts and TCRbeta diversity were found to come mostly from T cells that had been newly produced.

The starting material was PBMCs, mostly from graft donor cells, obtained 180 days after TCRalphabeta/CD19-depleted stem cell transplant. This sequence joins TRBV5-1 and TRBJ2-7; D unresolved. This receptor was taken from a male patient younger than 18 who had a stem cell transplant for acute lymphoblastic leukemia, so the T cells may come from the graft donor. CDR3 sequence reads: CASRHQGSYEQYF. CDR3 in DNA: TGCGCCAGCAGGCATCAAGGATCCTACGAGCAGTACTTC.